The next 6 T cell receptor beta chains were all read from a single sample in a study of identifying expanded T cells in peripheral blood. Libraries were prepared by immunoSEQ multiplex PCR; TCRdb keeps only in-frame clonotypes and omits some of them. Among about 84,000 clones listed, approximately 83% were seen once. The sequenced material came from blood. The receptors come from a person between 18 and 69 years old in good health.

This chain joins TRBV6-4 and TRBJ2-3; D gene unclear. The CDR3 consists of 16 residues. V was trimmed by 2 bases and J by 2 bases, leaving 14 bases between them. In germline, CDR1 is MRHNA, CDR2 SNTAGT. CDR3 amino acids: CASSDPRPFHTDTQYF. CDR3 DNA: TGTGCCAGCAGTGACCCGAGACCCTTTCACACAGATACGCAGTATTTT.

The V gene is TRBV5-4, the J gene TRBJ2-7; a possible D gene is TRBD1 (6 bases). V lost 0 bases and J 1 base, leaving 17 bases between the germline ends. Germline V gives CDR1 SGHNT, CDR2 YYREEE (reference sequence). The CDR3 is 17 residues long. The CDR3 DNA is TGTGCCAGCAGCTTGGCTCTAAGGGACACCCTTTCCTACGAGCAGTACTTC. Translated: CASSLALRDTLSYEQYF.

The CDR3 DNA reads as TGTGCCAGCAGCAGCGCCCGCTACTCCGGGACAAAGAACTATGGCTACACCTTC. Translation gives CASSSARYSGTKNYGYTF. This chain links TRBV7-2 with TRBJ1-2, with D perhaps matching TRBD1 (6 bases). The CDR3 is 18 residues long. Germline CDR1 and CDR2: SGHTA and FQGNSA. Trimming took off 5 bases at V and 2 bases at J, with 24 bases between the two ends. The full variable domain, in which reference TRBV7-2 and TRBJ1-2 provide the parts outside the CDR3, is GAGVSQSPSNKVTEKGKDVELRCDPISGHTALYWYRQSLGQGLEFLIYFQGNSAPDKSGLPSDRFSAERTGGSVSTLTIQRTQQEDSAVYLCASSSARYSGTKNYGYTFGSGTRLTVV.

This rearrangement joins TRBV19 to TRBJ2-7, with 8 bases fitting TRBD2. After removal of 10 bases from V and 6 bases from J, the junction contained 20 bases not matched to a gene. CDR3 length: 16 amino acids. From germline, CDR1 is LNHDA and CDR2 SQIVND (reference sequence). In DNA, the CDR3 is TGTGCCACTGCGAACCCAGGGACTAGAGGTGTTCCCGAGCAGTACTTC. It specifies CATANPGTRGVPEQYF.

The rearrangement uses TRBV14 and TRBJ2-1; no reliable D call. The V end was cut by 1 base, the J end by 4 bases, with 11 bases between. Per germline, CDR1 SGHDN and CDR2 FVKESK. This CDR3 comprises 15 residues. CDR3 protein: CASSQVGRRYNEQFF. In DNA form, the CDR3 reads TGTGCCAGCAGCCAAGTTGGGCGACGGTACAATGAGCAGTTCTTC.

V is TRBV27 and J is TRBJ1-2; 7 nucleotides agree with TRBD1. The CDR3 consists of 14 residues. With V trimmed by 6 bases and J by 2 bases, 6 bases remained unmatched. Germline CDR1 reads MNHEY; CDR2 reads SMNVEV (reference sequence). The DNA of the CDR3 is TGTGCCAGCAGCCCCGGGGACAGAAACTATGGCTACACCTTC. It yields the protein CASSPGDRNYGYTF.